This T cell receptor (beta chain) derives from a study of control samples from healthy donors and cancer patients. Repertoires were generated with immunoSEQ multiplex PCR, while TCRdb's copy carries only in-frame clones and drops some. The sample includes about 21,000 clones, approximately 80% of them seen just once. Trimming cost V 0 bases and J 7 bases; bases outside gene matches: 6. Germline CDR1 is SGHRS and CDR2 is YFSETQ. The CDR3 covers 15 residues. Sequences were obtained from PBMCs. This TCR derives from a man between 60 and 75 years old with colorectal cancer. J is TRBJ1-4 and V is TRBV5-1, with TRBD1 matching 7 bases. The CDR3 spells CASSLDGDSLEKLFF. Here the CDR3 DNA reads TGCGCCAGCAGCTTGGATGGGGACAGTCTTGAAAAACTGTTTTTT.